A selection of T cell receptor beta chains follows, all from one sample in a study of CD8 T cells in Susac syndrome. TCRdb passed the immunoSEQ multiplex PCR reads through MiXCR, listing each CDR3 protein once. Of about 120,000 distinct CDR3 sequences listed, about 90% are singletons. The sequenced material came from CD4+ T cells from PBMCs. These receptors were obtained from a human donor in good health. Both conserved end residues are part of each CDR3. The D gene is left open where the match is weak. Some rows have no size entry. The others give once, few or many, or a class for an expanded clone.

>TRBV7-2|TRBJ2-7|-|-
CASSMISGLQYF
TGTGCCAGCAGCATGATTTCGGGCTTGCAGTACTTC
>TRBV5-1|TRBJ2-2|-|-
CASYTTLTNTGELFF
TGCGCCAGCTACACGACCCTTACGAACACCGGGGAGCTGTTTTTT
>TRBV25-1|TRBJ1-1|-|-
CASSEDLNTEAFF
TGTGCCAGCAGTGAAGACTTGAACACTGAAGCTTTCTTT
>TRBV5-1|TRBJ2-3|-|-
CASSLDGPNTDTQYF
TGCGCCAGCAGCTTGGACGGACCCAACACAGATACGCAGTATTTT
>TRBV27|TRBJ2-7|-|-
CASTGPGGGYEQYF
TGTGCCAGCACCGGGCCAGGGGGGGGCTACGAGCAGTACTTC
>TRBV6-2/TRBV6-3|TRBJ2-3|-|-
CASSSTTVPDTQYF
TGTGCCAGCAGTTCCACGACAGTACCAGATACGCAGTATTTT
>TRBV7-2|TRBJ2-1|-|-
CASSLESGRSYNEQFF
TGTGCCAGCAGCTTAGAGAGTGGGAGATCCTACAATGAGCAGTTCTTC
>TRBV10-3|TRBJ2-7|-|-
CAISAGRRLPYEQYF
TGTGCCATCAGTGCAGGACGGAGACTACCGTACGAGCAGTACTTC
>TRBV12-3/TRBV12-4|TRBJ2-3|-|few
CASSLRSTDTQYF
TGTGCCAGCAGTTTGAGAAGCACAGATACGCAGTATTTT
>TRBV3-1|TRBJ2-1|TRBD2|-
CASSQFSGGSSYNEQFF
TGTGCCAGCAGCCAATTCAGCGGGGGAAGCTCCTACAATGAGCAGTTCTTC
>TRBV4-1|TRBJ2-7|TRBD1|-
CASSQAGQGSYEQYF
TGCGCCAGCAGCCAAGCGGGACAGGGCTCCTACGAGCAGTACTTC
>TRBV7-7|TRBJ2-7|TRBD1|-
CASSLEGTGRYEQYF
TGTGCTAGCAGCTTAGAAGGGACAGGGAGGTACGAGCAGTACTTC
>TRBV6-2/TRBV6-3|TRBJ2-7|TRBD1|-
CASSLKQGRGEQYF
TGTGCCAGCAGCCTGAAACAGGGGCGAGGCGAGCAGTACTTC
>TRBV5-1|TRBJ1-2|TRBD1|-
CASSVEPGQNYGYTF
TGCGCCAGCAGCGTGGAGCCGGGACAGAACTATGGCTACACCTTC
>TRBV7-2|TRBJ2-5|-|-
CASSLDGRITIETQYF
TGTGCCAGCAGCTTAGACGGACGGATTACAATAGAGACCCAGTACTTC
>TRBV5-1|TRBJ2-7|-|-
CASSLGSGGLRNYEQYF
TGCGCCAGCAGCTTGGGCAGTGGGGGACTGAGAAACTACGAGCAGTACTTC
>TRBV12-3/TRBV12-4|TRBJ2-5|-|-
CASSLSGSPQETQYF
TGTGCCAGCAGTTTATCCGGGAGCCCCCAAGAGACCCAGTACTTC
>TRBV27|TRBJ2-1|-|-
CASSPFPSGEQFF
TGTGCCAGCAGTCCTTTCCCCTCGGGGGAGCAGTTCTTC
>TRBV9|TRBJ2-5|TRBD2|-
CASSARGLAGGGETQYF
TGTGCCAGCAGCGCCAGAGGACTAGCGGGAGGAGGAGAGACCCAGTACTTC
>TRBV5-1|TRBJ1-4|-|-
CASSPVFNAEGKLFF
TGCGCCAGCAGTCCCGTGTTCAACGCGGAAGGAAAACTGTTTTTT
>TRBV16|TRBJ1-1|-|-
CASSPDRGTEAFF
TGTGCCAGCAGCCCCGACCGGGGCACTGAAGCTTTCTTT
>TRBV5-1|TRBJ2-1|TRBD2|-
CASSLLAGGPTVNEQFF
TGCGCCAGCAGCCTGCTAGCGGGGGGGCCGACGGTCAATGAGCAGTTCTTC
>TRBV3-1|TRBJ2-3|-|-
CASSQGQTSTDTQYF
TGTGCCAGCAGCCAAGGACAGACCAGCACAGATACGCAGTATTTT
>TRBV12-3/TRBV12-4|TRBJ1-1|-|-
CASSLGARSEAFF
TGTGCCAGCAGTTTAGGGGCACGCTCTGAAGCTTTCTTT
>TRBV19|TRBJ1-1|-|-
CATLPGQNTEAFF
TGTGCCACCCTTCCCGGGCAGAACACTGAAGCTTTCTTT
>TRBV29-1|TRBJ2-3|-|-
CSVTGQSRTDTQYF
TGCAGCGTGACAGGACAGTCGAGGACAGATACGCAGTATTTT
>TRBV7-2|TRBJ1-2|-|-
CASSLASDSLFYGYTF
TGTGCCAGCAGCTTAGCCTCGGACAGTCTATTCTATGGCTACACCTTC